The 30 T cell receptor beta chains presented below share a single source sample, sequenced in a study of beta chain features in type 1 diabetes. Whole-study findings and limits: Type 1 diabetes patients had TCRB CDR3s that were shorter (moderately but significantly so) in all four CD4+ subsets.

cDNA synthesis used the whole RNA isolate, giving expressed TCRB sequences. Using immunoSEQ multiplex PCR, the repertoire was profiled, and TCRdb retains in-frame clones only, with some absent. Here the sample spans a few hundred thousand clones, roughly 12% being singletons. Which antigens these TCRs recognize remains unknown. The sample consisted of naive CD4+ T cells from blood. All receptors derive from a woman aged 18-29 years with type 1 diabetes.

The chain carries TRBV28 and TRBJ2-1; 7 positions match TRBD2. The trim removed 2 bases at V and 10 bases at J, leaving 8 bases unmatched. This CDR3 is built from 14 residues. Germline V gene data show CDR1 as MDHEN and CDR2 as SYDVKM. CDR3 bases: TGTGCCAGCAGTTTAGTGGGAGGGCTGGGGGAGCAGTTCTTC. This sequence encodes CASSLVGGLGEQFF.

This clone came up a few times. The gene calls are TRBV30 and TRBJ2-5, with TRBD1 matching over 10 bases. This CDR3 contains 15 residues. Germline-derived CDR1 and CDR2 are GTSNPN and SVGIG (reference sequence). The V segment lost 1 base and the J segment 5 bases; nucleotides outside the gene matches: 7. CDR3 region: CAWSEKWDRGETQYF. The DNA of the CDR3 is TGTGCCTGGAGTGAGAAATGGGACAGGGGCGAGACCCAGTACTTC.

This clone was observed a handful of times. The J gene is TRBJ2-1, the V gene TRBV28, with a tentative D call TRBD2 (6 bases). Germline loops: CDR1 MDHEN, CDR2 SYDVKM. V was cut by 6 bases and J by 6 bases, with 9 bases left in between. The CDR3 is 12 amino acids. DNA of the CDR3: TGTGCCAGCAGAACGGGACTCAATGAGCAGTTCTTC. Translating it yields CASRTGLNEQFF. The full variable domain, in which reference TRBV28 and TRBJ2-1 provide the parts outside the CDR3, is DVKVTQSSRYLVKRTGEKVFLECVQDMDHENMFWYRQDPGLGLRLIYFSYDVKMKEKGDIPEGYSVSREKKERFSLILESASTNQTSMYLCASRTGLNEQFFGPGTRLTVL.

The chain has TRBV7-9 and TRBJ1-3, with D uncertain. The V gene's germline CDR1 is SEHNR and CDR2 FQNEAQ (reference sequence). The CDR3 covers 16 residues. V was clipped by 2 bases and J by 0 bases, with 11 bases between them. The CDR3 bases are TGTGCCAGCAGCTTAAGAGCCGGGAGCTCTGGAAACACCATATATTTT. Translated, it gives CASSLRAGSSGNTIYF.

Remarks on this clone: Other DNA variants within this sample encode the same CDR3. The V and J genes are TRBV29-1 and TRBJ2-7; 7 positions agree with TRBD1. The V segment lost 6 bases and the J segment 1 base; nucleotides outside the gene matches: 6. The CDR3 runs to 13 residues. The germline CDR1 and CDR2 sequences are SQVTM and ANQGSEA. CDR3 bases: TGCAGCGTCCGCCGGGACAGTTCCTACGAGCAGTACTTC. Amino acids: CSVRRDSSYEQYF.

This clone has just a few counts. The CDR3 region has the DNA TGTGCCAGCAGCTTTACGGGAAGCTCCTACGAGCAGTACGTC. It specifies CASSFTGSSYEQYV. The chain uses TRBV11-2 and TRBJ2-7; weak D call: TRBD2 (5 bases). The CDR3 loop spans 14 amino acids. Trimming removed 3 bases from V and 0 bases from J, with 9 bases in between. Germline lookup yields CDR1 SGHAT and CDR2 FQNNGV.

CDR3 loop: CASSSGPKAQDTQYF. Here the CDR3 DNA reads TGTGCCAGCAGTTCGGGTCCGAAGGCCCAGGATACGCAGTATTTT. The V call is TRBV28, the J call TRBJ2-3; D is uncertain. This CDR3 comprises 15 residues. The germline V gene has CDR1 MDHEN and CDR2 SYDVKM. V lost 4 bases to trimming and J lost 6 bases, with 17 bases between them.

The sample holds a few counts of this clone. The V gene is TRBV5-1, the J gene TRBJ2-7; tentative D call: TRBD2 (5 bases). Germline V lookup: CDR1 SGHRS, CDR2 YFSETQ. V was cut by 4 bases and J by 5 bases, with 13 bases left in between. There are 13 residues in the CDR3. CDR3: CASSPGNQHEQYF. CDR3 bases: TGCGCCAGCAGCCCCGGGAATCAGCACGAGCAGTACTTC.

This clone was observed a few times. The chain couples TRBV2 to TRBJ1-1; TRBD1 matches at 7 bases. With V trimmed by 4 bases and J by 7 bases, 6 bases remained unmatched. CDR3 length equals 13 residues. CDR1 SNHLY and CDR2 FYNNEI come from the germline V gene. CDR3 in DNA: TGTGCCAGCAGTGGGCAGGGGGTCGGTGAAGCTTTCTTT. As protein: CASSGQGVGEAFF. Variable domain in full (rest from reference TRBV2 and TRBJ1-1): EPEVTQTPSHQVTQMGQEVILRCVPISNHLYFYWYRQILGQKVEFLVSFYNNEISEKSEIFDDQFSVERPDGSNFTLKIRSTKLEDSAMYFCASSGQGVGEAFFGQGTRLTVV.

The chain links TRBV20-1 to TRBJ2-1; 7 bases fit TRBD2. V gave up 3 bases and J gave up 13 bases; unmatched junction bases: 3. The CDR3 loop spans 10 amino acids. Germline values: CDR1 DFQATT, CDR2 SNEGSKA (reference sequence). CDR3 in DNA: TGCAGTGCTAGCGAGCGGGATCAGTTCTTC. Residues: CSASERDQFF.

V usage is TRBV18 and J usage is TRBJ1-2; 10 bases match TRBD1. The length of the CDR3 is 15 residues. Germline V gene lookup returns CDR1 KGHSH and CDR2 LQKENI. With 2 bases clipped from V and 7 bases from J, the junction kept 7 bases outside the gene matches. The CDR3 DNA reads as TGTGCCAGCTCACCAATGGGGACAGGGGATGCTGGCTACACCTTC. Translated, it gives CASSPMGTGDAGYTF.

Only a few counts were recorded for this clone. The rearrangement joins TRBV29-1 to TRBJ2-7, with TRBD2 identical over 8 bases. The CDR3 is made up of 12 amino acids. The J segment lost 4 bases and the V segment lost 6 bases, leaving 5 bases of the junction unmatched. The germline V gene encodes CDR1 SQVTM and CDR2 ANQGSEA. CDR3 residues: CSVQRELYEQYF. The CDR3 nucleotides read TGCAGCGTCCAGCGGGAGCTGTACGAGCAGTACTTC.

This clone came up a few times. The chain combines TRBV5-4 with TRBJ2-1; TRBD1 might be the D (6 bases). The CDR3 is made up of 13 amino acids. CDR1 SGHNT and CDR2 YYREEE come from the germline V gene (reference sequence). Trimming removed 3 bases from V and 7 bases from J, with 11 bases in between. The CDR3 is CASSSVQGNEQFF. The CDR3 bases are TGTGCCAGCAGCTCGGTACAGGGAAATGAGCAGTTCTTC.

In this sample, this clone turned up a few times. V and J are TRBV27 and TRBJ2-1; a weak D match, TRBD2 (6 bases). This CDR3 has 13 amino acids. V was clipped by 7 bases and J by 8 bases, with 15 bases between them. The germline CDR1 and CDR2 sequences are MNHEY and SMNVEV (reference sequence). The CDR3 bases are TGTGCCAGCAATCTTAGCGGTTCGGATGAGCAGTTCTTC. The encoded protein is CASNLSGSDEQFF.

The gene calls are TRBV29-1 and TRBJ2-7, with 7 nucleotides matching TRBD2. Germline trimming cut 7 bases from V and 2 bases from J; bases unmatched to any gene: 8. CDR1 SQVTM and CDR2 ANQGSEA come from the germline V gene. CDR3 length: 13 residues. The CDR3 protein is CSAAPSGPYEQYF. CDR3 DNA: TGCAGCGCCGCCCCTAGCGGCCCCTACGAGCAGTACTTC.

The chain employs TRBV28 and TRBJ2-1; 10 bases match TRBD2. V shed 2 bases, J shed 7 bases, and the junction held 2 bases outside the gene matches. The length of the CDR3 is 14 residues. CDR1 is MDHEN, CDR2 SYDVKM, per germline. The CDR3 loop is CASSLPSGRNEQFF. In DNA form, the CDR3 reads TGTGCCAGCAGTTTACCTAGCGGGAGAAATGAGCAGTTCTTC.

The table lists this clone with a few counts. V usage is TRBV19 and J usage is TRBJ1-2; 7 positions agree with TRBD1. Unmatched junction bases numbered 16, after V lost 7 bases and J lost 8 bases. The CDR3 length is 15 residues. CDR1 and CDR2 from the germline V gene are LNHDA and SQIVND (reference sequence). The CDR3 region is CASNSPGTAPRGYTF. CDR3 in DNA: TGTGCCAGTAATAGCCCCGGGACAGCGCCGCGGGGCTACACCTTC. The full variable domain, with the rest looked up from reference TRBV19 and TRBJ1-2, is DGGITQSPKYLFRKEGQNVTLSCEQNLNHDAMYWYRQDPGQGLRLIYYSQIVNDFQKGDIAEGYSVSREKKESFPLTVTSAQKNPTAFYLCASNSPGTAPRGYTFGSGTRLTVV.

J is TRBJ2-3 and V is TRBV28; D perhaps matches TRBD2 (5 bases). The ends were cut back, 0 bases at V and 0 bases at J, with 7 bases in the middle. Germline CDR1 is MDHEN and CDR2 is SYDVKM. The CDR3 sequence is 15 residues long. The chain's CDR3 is CASSLWGVSTDTQYF. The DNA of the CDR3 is TGTGCCAGCAGTTTATGGGGAGTTAGCACAGATACGCAGTATTTT.

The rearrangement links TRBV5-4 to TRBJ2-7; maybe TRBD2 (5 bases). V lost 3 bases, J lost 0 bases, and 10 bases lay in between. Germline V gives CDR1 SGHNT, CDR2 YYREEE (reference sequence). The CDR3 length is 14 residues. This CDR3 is CASSWSGSSYEQYV. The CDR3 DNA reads TGTGCCAGCAGCTGGTCGGGAAGCTCCTACGAGCAGTACGTC.

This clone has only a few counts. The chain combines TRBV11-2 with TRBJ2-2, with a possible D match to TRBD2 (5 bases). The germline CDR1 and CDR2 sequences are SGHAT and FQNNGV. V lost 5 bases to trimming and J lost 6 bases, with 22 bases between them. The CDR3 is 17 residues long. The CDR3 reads CASSPSTGNPGAGELFF. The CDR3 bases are TGTGCCAGCAGCCCGTCGACCGGGAACCCTGGCGCCGGGGAGCTGTTTTTT. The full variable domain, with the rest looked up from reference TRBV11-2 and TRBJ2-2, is EAGVAQSPRYKIIEKRQSVAFWCNPISGHATLYWYQQILGQGPKLLIQFQNNGVVDDSQLPKDRFSAERLKGVDSTLKIQPAKLEDSAVYLCASSPSTGNPGAGELFFGEGSRLTVL.

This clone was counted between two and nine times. The CDR3 spells CASSVVGAGAGTEAFF. The CDR3 DNA reads TGTGCCAGCAGCGTAGTGGGCGCCGGAGCGGGGACTGAAGCTTTCTTT. The genes are TRBV9 and TRBJ1-1; unclear D gene. The germline V gene encodes CDR1 SGDLS and CDR2 YYNGEE. The CDR3 loop spans 16 amino acids. Trimming took 0 bases from V and 5 from J, leaving 17 bases between them.

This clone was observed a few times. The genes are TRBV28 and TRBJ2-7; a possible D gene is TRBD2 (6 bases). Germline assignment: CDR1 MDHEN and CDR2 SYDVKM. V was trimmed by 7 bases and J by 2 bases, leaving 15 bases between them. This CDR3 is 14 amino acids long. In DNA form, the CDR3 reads TGTGCCAGCACCTCGGGAGTTCCCGCCTACGAGCAGTACTTC. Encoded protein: CASTSGVPAYEQYF.

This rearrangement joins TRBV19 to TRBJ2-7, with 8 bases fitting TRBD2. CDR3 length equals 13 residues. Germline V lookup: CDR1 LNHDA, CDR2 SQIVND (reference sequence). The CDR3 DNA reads TGTGTGGGGTTACCGGGACTAGACTACGAGCAGTACGTC. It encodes CVGLPGLDYEQYV.

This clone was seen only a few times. The DNA of the CDR3 is TGCGCCAGCAGTCACCCAGAAAAGGTGGGACTAGCGGGATCTCGCGGCACAGATACGCAGTATTTT. This gives the protein CASSHPEKVGLAGSRGTDTQYF. The chain uses TRBV23-1 and TRBJ2-3; 13 nucleotides match TRBD2. TRBV23-1 is identified as an open reading frame with a role that is uncertain. The CDR3 consists of 22 residues. V dropped 3 bases and J dropped 1; count of bases not matched to a gene: 19.

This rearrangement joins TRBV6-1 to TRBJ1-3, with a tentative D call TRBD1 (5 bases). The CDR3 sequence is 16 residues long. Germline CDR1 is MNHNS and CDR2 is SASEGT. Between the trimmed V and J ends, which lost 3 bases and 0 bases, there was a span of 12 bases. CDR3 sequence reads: CASSDDRPFSGNTIYF. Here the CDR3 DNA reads TGTGCCAGCAGTGACGACAGACCGTTCTCTGGAAACACCATATATTTT.

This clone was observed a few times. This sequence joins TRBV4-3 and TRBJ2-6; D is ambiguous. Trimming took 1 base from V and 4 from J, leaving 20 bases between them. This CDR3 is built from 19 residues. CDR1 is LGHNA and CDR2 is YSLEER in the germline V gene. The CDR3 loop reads CASSQGLSTRGVGANVLTF. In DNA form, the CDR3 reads TGCGCCAGCAGCCAAGGCTTAAGCACGAGAGGCGTCGGGGCCAACGTCCTGACTTTC.

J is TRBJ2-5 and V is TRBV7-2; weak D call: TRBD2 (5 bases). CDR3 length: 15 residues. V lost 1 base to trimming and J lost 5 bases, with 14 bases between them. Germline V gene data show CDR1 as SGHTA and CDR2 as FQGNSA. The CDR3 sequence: CASSLVRSRVETQYF. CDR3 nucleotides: TGTGCCAGCAGCTTAGTAAGGTCGCGGGTGGAGACCCAGTACTTC. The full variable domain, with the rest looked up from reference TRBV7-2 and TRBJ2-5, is GAGVSQSPSNKVTEKGKDVELRCDPISGHTALYWYRQSLGQGLEFLIYFQGNSAPDKSGLPSDRFSAERTGGSVSTLTIQRTQQEDSAVYLCASSLVRSRVETQYFGPGTRLLVL.

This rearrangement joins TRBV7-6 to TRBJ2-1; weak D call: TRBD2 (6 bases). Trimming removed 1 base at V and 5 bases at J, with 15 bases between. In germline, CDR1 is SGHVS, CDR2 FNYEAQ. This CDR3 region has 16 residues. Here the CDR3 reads CASSLGQAGLHNEQFF. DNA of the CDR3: TGTGCCAGCAGCTTAGGGCAAGCGGGCCTTCACAATGAGCAGTTCTTC. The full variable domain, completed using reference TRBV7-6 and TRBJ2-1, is GAGVSQSPRYKVTKRGQDVALRCDPISGHVSLYWYRQALGQGPEFLTYFNYEAQQDKSGLPNDRFSAERPEGSISTLTIQRTEQRDSAMYRCASSLGQAGLHNEQFFGPGTRLTVL.

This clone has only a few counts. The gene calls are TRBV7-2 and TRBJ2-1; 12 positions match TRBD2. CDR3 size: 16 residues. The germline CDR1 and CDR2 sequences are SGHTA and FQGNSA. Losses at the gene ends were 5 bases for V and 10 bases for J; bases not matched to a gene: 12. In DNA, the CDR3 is TGTGCCAGCAGCCCGCGACTAGCGGGAGCCCTTTGGGAGCAGTTCTTC. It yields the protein CASSPRLAGALWEQFF. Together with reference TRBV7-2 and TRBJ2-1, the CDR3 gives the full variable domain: GAGVSQSPSNKVTEKGKDVELRCDPISGHTALYWYRQSLGQGLEFLIYFQGNSAPDKSGLPSDRFSAERTGGSVSTLTIQRTQQEDSAVYLCASSPRLAGALWEQFFGPGTRLTVL.

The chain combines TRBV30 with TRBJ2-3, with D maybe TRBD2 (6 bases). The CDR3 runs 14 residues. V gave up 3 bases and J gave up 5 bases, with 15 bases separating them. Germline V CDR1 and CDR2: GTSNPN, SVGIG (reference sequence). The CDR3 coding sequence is TGTGCCTGGAGCCCCCGACTAGAAGGAGATACGCAGTATTTT. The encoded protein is CAWSPRLEGDTQYF. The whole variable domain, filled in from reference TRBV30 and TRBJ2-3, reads SQTIHQWPATLVQPVGSPLSLECTVEGTSNPNLYWYRQAAGRGLQLLFYSVGIGQISSEVPQNLSASRPQDRQFILSSKKLLLSDSGFYLCAWSPRLEGDTQYFGPGTRLTVL.